This T cell receptor beta chain originates from a study of blood T cell repertoires in COVID-19. About the study: Whether acute or convalescent, the COVID-19 samples came from the United States, Italy and Spain.

Original data processing: Amplification with reference gene primers provided the estimates of nucleated cell counts. Some clones are missing from TCRdb's copy, which holds only in-frame ones; the method was immunoSEQ multiplex PCR. That table supplies the V and J calls and clone size; D and trimming were determined from the DNA. The sample yields tens of thousands of clones, around nine tenths seen once. This clone was detected only a few times. Germline assignment: CDR1 MDHEN and CDR2 SYDVKM. V was pared by 7 bases and J by 2 bases, with 7 bases of the junction left unmatched. The CDR3 extends over 14 amino acids.

This chain uses TRBV28 with TRBJ2-7; 8 bases fit TRBD1. The sample comprised peripheral blood. The receptor was isolated from a woman aged 45-65 years with active or convalescent COVID-19. CDR3 region: CASIPGQATYEQYF. The CDR3 bases are TGTGCCAGCATCCCGGGACAGGCAACCTACGAGCAGTACTTC. Full variable domain (missing parts from reference TRBV28 and TRBJ2-7): DVKVTQSSRYLVKRTGEKVFLECVQDMDHENMFWYRQDPGLGLRLIYFSYDVKMKEKGDIPEGYSVSREKKERFSLILESASTNQTSMYLCASIPGQATYEQYFGPGTRLTVT.